One sample yielded the 26 T cell receptor beta chains listed below, sequenced in a study of blood T cell repertoires in COVID-19. Here immunoSEQ multiplex PCR was the method, and the copy in TCRdb shows in-frame clones only, minus some. The data hold approximately 15,000 clones, with about 93% observed a single time. The sequencing sample was made of peripheral blood. Every receptor here comes from a man in his fifties or sixties with active COVID-19.

This chain links TRBV6-1 with TRBJ2-5, with D possibly TRBD2 on 5 matching bases. The V gene lost 3 bases and the J gene lost 2 bases, with 10 bases spanning the gap. CDR1 is MNHNS, CDR2 SASEGT, per germline. This CDR3 region has 14 residues. Written as DNA, the CDR3 is TGTGCCAGCAGTGAGGGAGTTTGGCAAGAGACCCAGTACTTC. Amino acids: CASSEGVWQETQYF.

This clone was detected once. The rearrangement links TRBV28 to TRBJ2-5; possibly TRBD2 for D (6 bases). This CDR3 is 17 amino acids long. Trimming took off 6 bases at V and 10 bases at J, with 30 bases between the two ends. Looked up from germline, CDR1 is MDHEN and CDR2 is SYDVKM. CDR3 DNA: TGTGCCAGCAGCTTAATCTGGGGCGTAGGGCCGGGAGCGGGCCAGTACTTC. Residues: CASSLIWGVGPGAGQYF.

This sequence joins TRBV11-2 and TRBJ1-3; D unclear. The CDR3 has 14 residues. Trimming took 4 bases from V and 4 from J, leaving 11 bases between them. Per the germline V gene, CDR1 is SGHAT and CDR2 is FQNNGV. In nucleotides, the CDR3 is TGTGCCAGCAGCTCTCCACAGTGGGGAAACACCATATATTTT. Residues: CASSSPQWGNTIYF.

V gene TRBV18 combines with J gene TRBJ1-5; D gene uncertain. V dropped 3 bases and J dropped 6 bases, with 12 bases sitting between them. This CDR3 region has 14 residues. Germline V gives CDR1 KGHSH, CDR2 LQKENI. DNA for the CDR3: TGTGCCAGCTCACCCGAGGCGGAAGGTCAGCCCCAGCATTTT. It yields the protein CASSPEAEGQPQHF.

The chain joins TRBV6-5 to TRBJ1-2; D not resolved. CDR3 length: 11 amino acids. Germline V gene data show CDR1 as MNHEY and CDR2 as SVGAGI. V dropped 2 bases and J dropped 7 bases, with 5 bases sitting between them. CDR3 DNA sequence: TGTGCCAGCAGTTACCACGGTGGCTACACCTTC. The encoded protein is CASSYHGGYTF.

This clone came up once. This chain joins TRBV10-2 and TRBJ2-3, with TRBD1 matching over 8 bases. Per germline, CDR1 WSHSY and CDR2 SAAADI. CDR3 length equals 14 residues. V was clipped by 6 bases and J by 1 base; unmatched bases: 3. This CDR3 is CASREDRGTDTQYF. CDR3 in DNA: TGCGCCAGCAGAGAGGACAGGGGCACAGATACGCAGTATTTT.

V usage is TRBV12-3 or TRBV12-4 and J usage is TRBJ2-5, with 9 bases identical to TRBD2. The CDR3 loop spans 13 amino acids. The V segment lost 7 bases and the J segment 2 bases; nucleotides outside the gene matches: 2. The CDR3 protein is CASTLAGQETQYF. The CDR3 bases are TGTGCCAGCACCCTAGCGGGACAAGAGACCCAGTACTTC.

The V and J genes are TRBV7-3 and TRBJ2-1; no clear D gene. The CDR3 runs 15 residues. Trimming cost V 4 bases and J 8 bases, with 18 bases left between them. Germline V gene lookup returns CDR1 SGHTA and CDR2 FQGTGA. The CDR3, as DNA: TGTGCCAGCAGCTCTTATACTTCGCCGCGCCATGAGCAGTTCTTC. Residues: CASSSYTSPRHEQFF.

This clone has only a few counts. The chain joins TRBV6-1 to TRBJ2-6; D not certain. V shed 1 base and J shed 1 base, with 5 bases lying between them. The CDR3 sequence is 15 residues long. Germline CDR1 MNHNS, CDR2 SASEGT. The CDR3 DNA is TGTGCCAGCAGTGAAGGGCCGTCTGGGGCCAACGTCCTGACTTTC. This translates into CASSEGPSGANVLTF.

The gene calls are TRBV9 and TRBJ1-1; D not resolved. V was pared by 4 bases and J by 3 bases, with 10 bases between. This CDR3 has 13 residues. Germline V CDR1 and CDR2: SGDLS, YYNGEE. CDR3 DNA: TGTGCCAGCAGCTCCCTGCCGGACACTGAAGCTTTCTTT. Translation gives CASSSLPDTEAFF. Complete variable domain (other parts from reference TRBV9 and TRBJ1-1): DSGVTQTPKHLITATGQRVTLRCSPRSGDLSVYWYQQSLDQGLQFLIQYYNGEERAKGNILERFSAQQFPDLHSELNLSSLELGDSALYFCASSSLPDTEAFFGQGTRLTVV.

This sequence joins TRBV7-9 and TRBJ1-2, with unresolved D. Germline lookup yields CDR1 SEHNR and CDR2 FQNEAQ (reference sequence). The length of the CDR3 is 15 residues. V lost 1 base and J lost 2, with 11 bases in between. Here the CDR3 reads CASSLGTLQNYGYTF. DNA of the CDR3: TGTGCCAGCAGCTTAGGTACGCTACAGAACTATGGCTACACCTTC.

The chain links TRBV9 to TRBJ1-3, with TRBD1 identical over 9 bases. This CDR3 region has 17 residues. Germline V lookup: CDR1 SGDLS, CDR2 YYNGEE. V shed 4 bases and J 4 bases; nucleotides not matched to a gene: 12. The CDR3 is CASSTGQGRGGGNTIYF. DNA of the CDR3: TGTGCCAGCAGCACCGGACAGGGGCGTGGGGGCGGAAACACCATATATTTT.

The rearrangement uses TRBV27 and TRBJ1-5, with 11 bases matching TRBD1. Trimming cost V 3 bases and J 0 bases; bases outside gene matches: 7. CDR3 length: 18 residues. CDR1 and CDR2 from the germline V gene are MNHEY and SMNVEV (reference sequence). DNA for the CDR3: TGTGCCAGCAGTTTGTTGGGACAGGGGGGTGGTAGCAATCAGCCCCAGCATTTT. Protein product: CASSLLGQGGGSNQPQHF.

J is TRBJ1-6 and V is TRBV10-2; 8 nucleotides align to TRBD1. Unmatched junction bases numbered 5, after V lost 8 bases and J lost 8 bases. The germline CDR1 and CDR2 sequences are WSHSY and SAAADI. This CDR3 spans 13 amino acids. The CDR3 DNA sequence: TGCGCCAGCCGGGGACAGGAACATTCACCCCTCCACTTT. Protein: CASRGQEHSPLHF.

J is TRBJ2-3 and V is TRBV4-1, with 7 bases lining up with TRBD2. This CDR3 has 17 residues. The germline V gene encodes CDR1 MGHRA and CDR2 YSYEKL. The ends lost 5 bases at V and 4 bases at J; junction bases unmatched: 15. CDR3 coding DNA: TGCGCCAGCAGCTCCCTATCCCAGCGGGGCAGGGCAGATACGCAGTATTTT. Translated, it gives CASSSLSQRGRADTQYF.

This rearrangement joins TRBV25-1 to TRBJ1-6; D unclear. Deletions cut 3 bases from V and 0 bases from J, with 9 bases between. Germline V gene lookup returns CDR1 MGHDK and CDR2 SYGVNS. This CDR3 spans 16 amino acids. CDR3 coding DNA: TGTGCCAGCAGTGATACGAGGAGCTCCTATAATTCACCCCTCCACTTT. It specifies CASSDTRSSYNSPLHF.

The rearrangement links TRBV6-5 to TRBJ2-1; TRBD2 is a possible D gene (6 bases). The CDR3 runs 13 residues. The V gene lost 6 bases and the J gene lost 6 bases, with 12 bases spanning the gap. Germline V gives CDR1 MNHEY, CDR2 SVGAGI. CDR3 coding DNA: TGTGCCAGCAGAGAGCGACTAGTCAATGAGCAGTTCTTC. The encoded protein is CASRERLVNEQFF.

The CDR3 is CASSRRGSGANVLTF. CDR3 DNA sequence: TGTGCCAGCAGCCGTCGGGGGTCTGGGGCCAACGTCCTGACTTTC. This chain uses TRBV5-6 with TRBJ2-6; D may be TRBD2 (6 bases). Germline CDR1 and CDR2: SGHDT and YYEEEE. Trimming took 4 bases from V and 1 from J, leaving 9 bases between them. The CDR3 is 15 residues long.

This chain joins TRBV5-6 and TRBJ2-5; D unclear. CDR1 and CDR2 (germline): SGHDT, YYEEEE. Trimming took 0 bases from V and 1 from J, leaving 4 bases between them. The CDR3 contains 13 residues. The CDR3 reads CASSLAVQETQYF. The CDR3 nucleotides read TGTGCCAGCAGCTTGGCCGTCCAAGAGACCCAGTACTTC.

This clone was counted only a few times. The chain has TRBV7-9 and TRBJ1-1, with 8 bases fitting TRBD1. This CDR3 has 18 residues. Germline V lookup: CDR1 SEHNR, CDR2 FQNEAQ (reference sequence). Losses at the gene ends were 1 base for V and 1 base for J; bases not matched to a gene: 11. Here the CDR3 DNA reads TGTGCCAGCAGCTTAGTAGGACAGGGACTGAAATGGAACACTGAAGCTTTCTTT. Residues: CASSLVGQGLKWNTEAFF.

In nucleotides, the CDR3 is TGTGCCAGCAGTCCCCCCCCGGGACAGTACTTAGGGTACAATGAGCAGTTCTTC. Encoded protein: CASSPPPGQYLGYNEQFF. V is TRBV27 and J is TRBJ2-1, with TRBD1 matching over 7 bases. The V gene end was trimmed by 5 bases and the J gene end by 4 bases; junction bases not matched to a gene: 17. Per the germline V gene, CDR1 is MNHEY and CDR2 is SMNVEV (reference sequence). The CDR3 spans 18 residues.

This chain joins TRBV7-2 and TRBJ1-4; 7 positions match TRBD1. J lost 10 bases, V lost 3 bases, and 11 bases had no gene match. The CDR3 has 15 residues. Germline V lookup: CDR1 SGHTA, CDR2 FQGNSA. The CDR3, as DNA: TGTGCCAGCAGCTTCACCTCAGGGGGAGAGGGAAAACTGTTTTTT. Its translation: CASSFTSGGEGKLFF.

The V call is TRBV6-7, the J call TRBJ2-5; 8 bases are shared with TRBD2. TRBV6-7 falls under the ORF class, with uncertain function. Trimming took 0 bases from V and 5 from J; bases not matched to a gene: 8. CDR3 size: 16 residues. Written as DNA, the CDR3 is TGTGCCAGCAGTTACTCGGGCCGGGGGGGCCACGAGACCCAGTACTTC. This translates into CASSYSGRGGHETQYF.

DNA for the CDR3: TGTGCCAGTGGGGGGCAGGGGGCCAGAGGCTACACCTTC. Its translation: CASGGQGARGYTF. The J gene is TRBJ1-2, the V gene TRBV19, with 8 bases lining up with TRBD1. The CDR3 has 13 amino acids. Germline CDR1 is LNHDA and CDR2 is SQIVND (reference sequence). Trimming cost V 8 bases and J 8 bases; bases outside gene matches: 10.

The chain carries TRBV29-1 and TRBJ1-4, with TRBD1 identical over 9 bases. The CDR3 sequence is 13 residues long. The germline gives CDR1 SQVTM, CDR2 ANQGSEA. The junction had 5 bases not matched to a gene; V was cut back by 5 bases and J by 7 bases. The DNA for the CDR3 is TGCAGCGTTCCGGGACAGGGAGGTGAAAAACTGTTTTTT. Protein sequence: CSVPGQGGEKLFF. The variable domain in full, completed from reference TRBV29-1 and TRBJ1-4, reads SAVISQKPSRDICQRGTSLTIQCQVDSQVTMMFWYRQQPGQSLTLIATANQGSEATYESGFVIDKFPISRPNLTFSTLTVSNMSPEDSSIYLCSVPGQGGEKLFFGSGTQLSVL.

The rearrangement uses TRBV15 and TRBJ1-1; possibly TRBD1 for D (6 bases). Trimming pared 3 bases from V and 5 bases from J, leaving 19 bases between. The CDR3 extends over 16 amino acids. Per the germline V gene, CDR1 is LNHNV and CDR2 is YYDKDF (reference sequence). The CDR3 reads CATSRAGTLKGTEAFF. For the CDR3, the DNA is TGTGCCACCAGCAGGGCCGGGACACTAAAAGGGACTGAAGCTTTCTTT.